These 5 T cell receptor beta chains originate from one sample sequenced in a study of cytotoxic CD8 clonotypes in ibrutinib-treated CLL. Assay: immunoSEQ multiplex PCR; the TCRdb copy retains only in-frame clones and omits some. The sample has fewer than 150,000 clones, around four fifths seen once; the top ten hold roughly 3.3%. The input for sequencing was PBMCs, taken after 24 months of ibrutinib treatment. These receptor sequences come from a human donor with chronic lymphocytic leukemia.

The table lists this clone with a count of one. V and J are TRBV7-2 and TRBJ2-7; either TRBD1 or TRBD2 may supply D (5 bases each). Trimming shortened V by 1 base and J by 5 bases, and 12 bases separated the two germline ends. The CDR3 contains 14 residues. Germline V lookup: CDR1 SGHTA, CDR2 FQGNSA. CDR3 residues: CASSLDGRDHEQYF. The CDR3 DNA follows: TGTGCCAGCAGCTTAGACGGCAGGGACCACGAGCAGTACTTC.

The genes are TRBV7-6 and TRBJ2-3; no definite D call. Germline CDR1 SGHVS, CDR2 FNYEAQ. With 4 bases removed from V and 3 bases from J, the gap between germline ends came to 11 bases. This CDR3 has 14 amino acids. CDR3 sequence reads: CASSSGPATDTQYF. CDR3 in DNA: TGTGCCAGCAGCTCTGGTCCCGCTACAGATACGCAGTATTTT.

This clone was observed a few times. CDR3 sequence: CASSLDGDKGEQYF. CDR3 DNA sequence: TGTGCCAGCAGTTTGGATGGGGACAAAGGCGAGCAGTACTTC. The chain is built from TRBV27 and TRBJ2-7; D is possibly TRBD1 (6 bases). Trimming shortened V by 3 bases and J by 6 bases, and 15 bases separated the two germline ends. The CDR3 extends over 14 amino acids. Germline lookup yields CDR1 MNHEY and CDR2 SMNVEV (reference sequence).

The rearrangement links TRBV18 to TRBJ1-1; TRBD1 might be the D (6 bases). Germline V CDR1 and CDR2: KGHSH, LQKENI. Trimming shortened V by 6 bases and J by 4 bases, and 12 bases separated the two germline ends. This CDR3 is built from 13 residues. CDR3 DNA sequence: TGTGCCAGCTCCAAACAGGGTTCCACTGAAGCTTTCTTT. Translating gives CASSKQGSTEAFF. The whole variable domain, remainder taken from reference TRBV18 and TRBJ1-1, is NAGVMQNPRHLVRRRGQEARLRCSPMKGHSHVYWYRQLPEEGLKFMVYLQKENIIDESGMPKERFSAEFPKEGPSILRIQQVVRGDSAAYFCASSKQGSTEAFFGQGTRLTVV.

This clone was counted once. This chain links TRBV18 with TRBJ1-2; 9 bases align to TRBD1. From germline, CDR1 is KGHSH and CDR2 LQKENI. V was clipped by 3 bases and J by 3 bases; unmatched bases: 5. There are 15 residues in the CDR3. This CDR3 reads CASSPTTGGDYGYTF. CDR3 nucleotide sequence: TGTGCCAGCTCACCCACGACAGGGGGTGACTATGGCTACACCTTC. The full variable domain, completed using reference TRBV18 and TRBJ1-2, is NAGVMQNPRHLVRRRGQEARLRCSPMKGHSHVYWYRQLPEEGLKFMVYLQKENIIDESGMPKERFSAEFPKEGPSILRIQQVVRGDSAAYFCASSPTTGGDYGYTFGSGTRLTVV.